A single T cell receptor beta chain is shown here with its context. The sample comes from a study of shared clonotypes between healthy human individuals. The table came from immunoSEQ multiplex PCR; TCRdb's copy has only in-frame clones and leaves some out. The sample holds around 510,000 clones; 90% to 96% are singletons and the top ten take 0.05% to 0.07%. This TCR came from a woman in her twenties or thirties in good health. The sample comprised naive CD4+ T cells sorted from blood. Indicated subset: CD45RA+ positively selected.

CDR3 nucleotides: TGTGCCAGCAGTGACCCGGGGACTGAAGCTTTCTTT. It is translated as CASSDPGTEAFF. V and J are TRBV6-1 and TRBJ1-1; D gene uncertain. Germline V gene lookup returns CDR1 MNHNS and CDR2 SASEGT. Trimming took 3 bases from V and 5 from J, leaving 7 bases between them. The CDR3 spans 12 residues.